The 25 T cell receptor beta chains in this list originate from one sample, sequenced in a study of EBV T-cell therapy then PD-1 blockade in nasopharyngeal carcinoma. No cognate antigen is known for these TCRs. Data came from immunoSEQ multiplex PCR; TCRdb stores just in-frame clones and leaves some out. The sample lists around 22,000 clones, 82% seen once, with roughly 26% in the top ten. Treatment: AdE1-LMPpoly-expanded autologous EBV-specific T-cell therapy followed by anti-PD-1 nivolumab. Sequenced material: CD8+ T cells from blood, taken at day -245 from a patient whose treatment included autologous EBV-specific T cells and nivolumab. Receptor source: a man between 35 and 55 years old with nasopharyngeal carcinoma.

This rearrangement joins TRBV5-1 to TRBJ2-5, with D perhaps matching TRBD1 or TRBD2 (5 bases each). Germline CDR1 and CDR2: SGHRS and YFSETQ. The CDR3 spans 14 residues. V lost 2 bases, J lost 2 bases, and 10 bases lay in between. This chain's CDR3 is CASSLWGNQETQYF. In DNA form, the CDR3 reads TGCGCCAGCAGCTTATGGGGGAATCAAGAGACCCAGTACTTC.

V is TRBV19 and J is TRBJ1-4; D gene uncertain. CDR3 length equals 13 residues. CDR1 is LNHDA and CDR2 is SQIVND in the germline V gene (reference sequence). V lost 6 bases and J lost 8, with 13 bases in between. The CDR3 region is CASRKEPREKLFF. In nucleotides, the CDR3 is TGTGCCAGTAGGAAGGAACCCAGGGAAAAACTGTTTTTT.

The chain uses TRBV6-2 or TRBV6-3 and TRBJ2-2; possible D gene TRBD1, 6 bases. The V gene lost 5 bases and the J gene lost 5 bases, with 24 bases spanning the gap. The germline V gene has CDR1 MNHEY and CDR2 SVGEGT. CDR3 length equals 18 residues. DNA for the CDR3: TGTGCCAGCAGTCCCGCTGGGGGCCCTTGGAGTGAGACCGGGGAGCTGTTTTTT. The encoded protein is CASSPAGGPWSETGELFF.

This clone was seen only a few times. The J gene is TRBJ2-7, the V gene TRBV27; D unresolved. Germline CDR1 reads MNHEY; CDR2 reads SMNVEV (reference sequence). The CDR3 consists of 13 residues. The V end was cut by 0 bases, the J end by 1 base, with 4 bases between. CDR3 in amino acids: CASSLSPSYEQYF. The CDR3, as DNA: TGTGCCAGCAGTTTATCGCCTTCCTACGAGCAGTACTTC.

The CDR3 region is CASSGSGTGGPDTQYF. CDR3 nucleotides: TGTGCCAGCAGTGGCTCGGGGACAGGGGGCCCAGATACGCAGTATTTT. The chain uses TRBV6-4 and TRBJ2-3; 12 nucleotides line up with TRBD1. Trimming at V came to 4 bases and at J to 4 bases, leaving 6 bases not matched to a gene. Germline-derived CDR1 and CDR2 are MRHNA and SNTAGT. The CDR3 loop spans 16 amino acids.

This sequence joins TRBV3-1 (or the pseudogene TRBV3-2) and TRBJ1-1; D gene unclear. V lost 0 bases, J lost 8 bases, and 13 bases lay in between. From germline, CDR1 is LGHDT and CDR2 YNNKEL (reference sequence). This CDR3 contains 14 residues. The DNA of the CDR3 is TGTGCCAGCAGCCAAGATGTCCGGGCCGGCGAAGCTTTCTTT. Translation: CASSQDVRAGEAFF.

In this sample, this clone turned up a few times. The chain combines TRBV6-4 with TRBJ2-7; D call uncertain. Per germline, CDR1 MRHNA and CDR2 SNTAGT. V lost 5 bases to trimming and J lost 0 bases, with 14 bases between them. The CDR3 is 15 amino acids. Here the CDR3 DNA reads TGTGCCAGCAGTCCCACTTTTGAGACCTCCTACGAGCAGTACTTC. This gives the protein CASSPTFETSYEQYF.

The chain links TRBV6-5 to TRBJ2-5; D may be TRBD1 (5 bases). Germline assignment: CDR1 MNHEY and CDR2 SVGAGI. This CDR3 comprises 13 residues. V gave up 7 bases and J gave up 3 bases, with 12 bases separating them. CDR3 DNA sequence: TGTGCCAGCAATAATGACAGAGAAGAGACCCAGTACTTC. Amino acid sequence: CASNNDREETQYF.

The CDR3 loop reads CASKLTGAMNTEAFF. CDR3 DNA: TGTGCCAGCAAACTCACAGGGGCCATGAACACTGAAGCTTTCTTT. The rearrangement uses TRBV2 and TRBJ1-1; 7 bases align to TRBD1. The germline CDR1 and CDR2 sequences are SNHLY and FYNNEI. The ends lost 7 bases at V and 0 bases at J; junction bases unmatched: 8. This CDR3 has 15 amino acids.

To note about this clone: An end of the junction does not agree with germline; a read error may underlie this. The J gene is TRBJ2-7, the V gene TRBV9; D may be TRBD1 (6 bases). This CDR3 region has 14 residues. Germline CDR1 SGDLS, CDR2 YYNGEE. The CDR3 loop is CASSASQGKYGQYF. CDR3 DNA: TGTGCCAGCAGCGCTTCACAGGGTAAATACGGGCAGTACTTC.

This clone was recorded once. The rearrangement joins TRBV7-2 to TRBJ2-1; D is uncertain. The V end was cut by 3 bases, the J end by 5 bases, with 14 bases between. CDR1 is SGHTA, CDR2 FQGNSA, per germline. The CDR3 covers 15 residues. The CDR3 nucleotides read TGTGCCAGCAGCTTCCTCGGTACAGCTCACAATGAGCAGTTCTTC. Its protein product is CASSFLGTAHNEQFF.

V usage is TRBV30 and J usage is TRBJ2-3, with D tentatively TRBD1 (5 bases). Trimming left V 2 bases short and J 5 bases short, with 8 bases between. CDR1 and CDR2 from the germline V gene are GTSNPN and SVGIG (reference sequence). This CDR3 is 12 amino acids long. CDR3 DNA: TGTGCCTGGAGTCCCCAGGGAGATACGCAGTATTTT. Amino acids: CAWSPQGDTQYF.

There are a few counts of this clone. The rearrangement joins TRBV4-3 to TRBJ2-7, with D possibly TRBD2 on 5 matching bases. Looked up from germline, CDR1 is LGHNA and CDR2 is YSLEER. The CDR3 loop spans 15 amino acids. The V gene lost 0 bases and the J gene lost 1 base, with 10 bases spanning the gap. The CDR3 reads CASSQEFGESYEQYF. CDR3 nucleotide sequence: TGCGCCAGCAGCCAAGAGTTCGGGGAGTCCTACGAGCAGTACTTC.

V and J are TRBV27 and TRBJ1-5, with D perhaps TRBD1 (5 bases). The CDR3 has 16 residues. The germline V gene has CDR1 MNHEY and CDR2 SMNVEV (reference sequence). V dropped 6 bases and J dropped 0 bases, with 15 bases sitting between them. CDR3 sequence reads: CASSPGRGHSNQPQHF. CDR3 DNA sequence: TGTGCCAGCAGCCCAGGCCGGGGCCATAGCAATCAGCCCCAGCATTTT.

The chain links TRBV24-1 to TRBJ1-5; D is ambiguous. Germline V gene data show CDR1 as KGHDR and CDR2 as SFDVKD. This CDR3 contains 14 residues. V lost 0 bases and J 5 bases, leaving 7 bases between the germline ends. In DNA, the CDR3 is TGTGCCACCAGTGATTTGTCGCAGGATCAGCCCCAGCATTTT. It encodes CATSDLSQDQPQHF.

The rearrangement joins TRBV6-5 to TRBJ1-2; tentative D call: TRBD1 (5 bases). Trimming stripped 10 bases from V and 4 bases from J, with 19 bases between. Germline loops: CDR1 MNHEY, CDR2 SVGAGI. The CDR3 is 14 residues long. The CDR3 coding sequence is TGTGCCACCCATCCCCCCGGGACCATCTATGGCTACACCTTC. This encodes CATHPPGTIYGYTF.

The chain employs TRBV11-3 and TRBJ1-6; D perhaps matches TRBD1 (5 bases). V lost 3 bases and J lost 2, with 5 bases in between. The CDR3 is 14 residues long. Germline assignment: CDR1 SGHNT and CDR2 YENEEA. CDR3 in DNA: TGTGCCAGCAGCTTGACAGCCTATAATTCACCCCTCCACTTT. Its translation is CASSLTAYNSPLHF.

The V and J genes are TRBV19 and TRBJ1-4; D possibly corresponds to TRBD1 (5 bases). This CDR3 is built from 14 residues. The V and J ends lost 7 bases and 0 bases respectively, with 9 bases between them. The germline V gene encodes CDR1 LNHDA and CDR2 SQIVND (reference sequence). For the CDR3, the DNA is TGTGCCAGTAAGACAGTTGCAACTAATGAAAAACTGTTTTTT. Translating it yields CASKTVATNEKLFF.

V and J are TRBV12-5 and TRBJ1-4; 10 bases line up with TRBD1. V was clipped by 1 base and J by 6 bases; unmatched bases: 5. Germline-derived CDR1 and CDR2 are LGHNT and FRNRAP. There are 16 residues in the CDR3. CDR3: CASGLARQGAYEKLFF. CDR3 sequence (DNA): TGTGCTAGTGGTTTGGCCCGACAGGGGGCCTATGAAAAACTGTTTTTT. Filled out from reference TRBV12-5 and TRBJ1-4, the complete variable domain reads DARVTQTPRHKVTEMGQEVTMRCQPILGHNTVFWYRQTMMQGLELLAYFRNRAPLDDSGMPKDRFSAEMPDATLATLKIQPSEPRDSAVYFCASGLARQGAYEKLFFGSGTQLSVL.

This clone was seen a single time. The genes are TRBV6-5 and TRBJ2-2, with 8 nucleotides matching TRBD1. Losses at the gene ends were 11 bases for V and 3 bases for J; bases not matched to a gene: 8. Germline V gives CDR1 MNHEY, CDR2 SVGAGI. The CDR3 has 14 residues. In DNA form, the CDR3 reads TGTGCCTCCTCGCGACAGGGGTACACCGGGGAGCTGTTTTTT. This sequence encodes CASSRQGYTGELFF.

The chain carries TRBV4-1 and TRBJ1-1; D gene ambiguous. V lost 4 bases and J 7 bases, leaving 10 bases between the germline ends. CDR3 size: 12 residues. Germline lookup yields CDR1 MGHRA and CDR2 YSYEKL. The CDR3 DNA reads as TGCGCCAGCAGCCCAGAAGGTGGTGAAGCTTTCTTT. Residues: CASSPEGGEAFF.

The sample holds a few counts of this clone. CDR3 DNA: TGTGCCAGCAGTGACTCATATGACAGCACAGATACGCAGTATTTT. It codes for CASSDSYDSTDTQYF. The chain is built from TRBV6-4 and TRBJ2-3; D ambiguous. The V end was cut by 0 bases, the J end by 0 bases, with 7 bases between. This CDR3 is 15 amino acids long. Germline CDR1 is MRHNA and CDR2 is SNTAGT.

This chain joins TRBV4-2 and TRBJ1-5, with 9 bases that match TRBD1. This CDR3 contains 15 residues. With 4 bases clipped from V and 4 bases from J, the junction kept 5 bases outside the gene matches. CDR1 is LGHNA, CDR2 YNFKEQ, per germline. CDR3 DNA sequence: TGTGCCAGCAGCCCAACAGGGGGCCGGAATCAGCCCCAGCATTTT. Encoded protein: CASSPTGGRNQPQHF.

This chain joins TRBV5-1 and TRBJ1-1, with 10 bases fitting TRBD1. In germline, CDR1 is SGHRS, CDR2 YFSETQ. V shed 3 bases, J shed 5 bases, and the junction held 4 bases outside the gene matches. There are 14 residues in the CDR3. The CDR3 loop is CASSWTGGGTEAFF. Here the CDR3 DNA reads TGCGCCAGCAGCTGGACAGGGGGAGGGACTGAAGCTTTCTTT.

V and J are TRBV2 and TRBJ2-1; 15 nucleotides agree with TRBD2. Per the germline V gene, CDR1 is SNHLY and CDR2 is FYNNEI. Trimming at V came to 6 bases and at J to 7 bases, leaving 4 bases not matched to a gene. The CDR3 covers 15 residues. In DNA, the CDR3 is TGTGCCAGCAGCGGACTAGCGGGGGGGCTTAATGAGCAGTTCTTC. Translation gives CASSGLAGGLNEQFF.